The 19 T cell receptor beta chains below were found in one sample sequenced in a study of identical twins. TCRdb re-called the 5' RACE reads with MiXCR, one entry per CDR3 protein. Of about 690,000 distinct CDR3 sequences listed, around 6% were seen once; the top ten hold 1.5% to 2%. Sequenced input: naive T cells sorted from blood. The receptors were sampled from a man younger than 35 in good health.

This clonotype was recorded many times. The chain couples TRBV27 to TRBJ1-5, with D possibly TRBD1 on 5 matching bases. This CDR3 is built from 16 residues. Trimming pared 5 bases from V and 3 bases from J, leaving 17 bases between. Germline assignment: CDR1 MNHEY and CDR2 SMNVEV (reference sequence). Here the CDR3 reads CASSKEGTLFNQPQHF. DNA of the CDR3: TGTGCCAGCAGTAAGGAGGGGACCCTATTCAATCAGCCCCAGCATTTT.

This clonotype turned up a few times. The chain employs TRBV10-3 and TRBJ2-1; D not resolved. This CDR3 region has 14 residues. Germline CDR1 reads ENHRY; CDR2 reads SYGVKD. The ends were cut back, 3 bases at V and 7 bases at J, with 13 bases in the middle. CDR3 coding DNA: TGTGCCATCAGTGATTTGGGCGAAATAAATGAGCAGTTCTTC. As protein: CAISDLGEINEQFF.

This clonotype was detected only a few times. This chain connects TRBV3-1 to TRBJ1-1, with D possibly matching TRBD1 (6 bases). V gave up 1 base and J gave up 10 bases, with 19 bases separating them. Germline CDR1 and CDR2: LGHDT and YNNKEL (reference sequence). The CDR3 consists of 15 residues. DNA of the CDR3: TGTGCCAGCAGCCAAGCCCCCCGTACAGGGAAAGGAGCTTTCTTT. This sequence encodes CASSQAPRTGKGAFF.

This clonotype showed up just a few times. This sequence joins TRBV4-2 and TRBJ2-1; D may correspond to TRBD1 or TRBD2 (7 bases each). The CDR3 spans 14 residues. CDR1 and CDR2 from the germline V gene are LGHNA and YNFKEQ. Trimming took 3 bases from V and 7 from J, leaving 13 bases between them. CDR3 nucleotides: TGTGCCAGCAGCCACATCAGGGGGGGGAATGAGCAGTTCTTC. The encoded protein is CASSHIRGGNEQFF.

This clonotype appeared many times. The gene calls are TRBV5-1 and TRBJ2-1; 8 positions agree with TRBD2. The CDR3 is 15 residues long. J lost 9 bases, V lost 4 bases, and 12 bases had no gene match. Germline V lookup: CDR1 SGHRS, CDR2 YFSETQ. The CDR3 sequence: CASSRQNSGKVEQFF. CDR3 DNA sequence: TGCGCCAGCAGCCGACAGAATAGCGGGAAGGTTGAGCAGTTCTTC.

This clonotype was detected ten times or more. The chain carries TRBV20-1 and TRBJ2-3, with 9 bases fitting TRBD2. CDR1 and CDR2 (germline): DFQATT, SNEGSKA (reference sequence). V lost 3 bases and J lost 3; bases outside the gene matches: 10. This CDR3 comprises 16 residues. The CDR3 loop reads CSARASGRPRTDTQYF. The CDR3 nucleotides are TGCAGTGCTAGGGCCAGCGGGAGGCCTCGGACAGATACGCAGTATTTT.

This clonotype showed up many times. The chain has TRBV6-1 and TRBJ2-1; TRBD2 is a possible D gene (7 bases). From germline, CDR1 is MNHNS and CDR2 SASEGT. This CDR3 comprises 16 residues. Trimming removed 7 bases at V and 5 bases at J, with 21 bases between. The CDR3 spells CASTDPGASGHNEQFF. For the CDR3, the DNA is TGTGCCAGCACCGACCCGGGGGCTAGCGGACACAATGAGCAGTTCTTC.

In this sample, this clonotype turned up many times. The chain joins TRBV11-2 to TRBJ2-7, with a weak D call TRBD1 (5 bases). Germline CDR1 and CDR2: SGHAT and FQNNGV. The V and J ends lost 0 bases and 4 bases respectively, with 13 bases between them. The CDR3 loop spans 15 amino acids. Here the CDR3 reads CASSLDRAGIYEQYV. Here the CDR3 DNA reads TGTGCCAGCAGCTTAGATCGGGCAGGGATATACGAGCAGTACGTC.

This clonotype was picked up many times. The genes are TRBV6-5 and TRBJ2-7, with 13 bases fitting TRBD2. The length of the CDR3 is 16 residues. Germline V lookup: CDR1 MNHEY, CDR2 SVGAGI. V shed 0 bases and J 3 bases; nucleotides not matched to a gene: 2. CDR3 sequence (DNA): TGTGCCAGCAGTTACTCGAGGACTAGCGGGAGCTACGAGCAGTACTTC. This encodes CASSYSRTSGSYEQYF.

This clonotype appeared many times. The chain links TRBV5-4 to TRBJ1-6, with 10 bases lining up with TRBD1. Germline values: CDR1 SGHNT, CDR2 YYREEE (reference sequence). The CDR3 runs 15 residues. The ends lost 4 bases at V and 10 bases at J; junction bases unmatched: 8. The CDR3 is CASSTAGTGVSPLHF. The CDR3 DNA follows: TGTGCCAGCAGCACCGCCGGGACAGGGGTGTCACCCCTCCACTTT. Together with reference TRBV5-4 and TRBJ1-6, the CDR3 gives the full variable domain: ETGVTQSPTHLIKTRGQQVTLRCSSQSGHNTVSWYQQALGQGPQFIFQYYREEENGRGNFPPRFSGLQFPNYSSELNVNALELDDSALYLCASSTAGTGVSPLHFGNGTRLTVT.

The rearrangement links TRBV20-1 to TRBJ2-1; no clear D. CDR3 size: 11 residues. Per the germline V gene, CDR1 is DFQATT and CDR2 is SNEGSKA (reference sequence). Trimming cost V 5 bases and J 5 bases, with 7 bases left between them. The DNA of the CDR3 is TGCAGTGCTGCAAAAAACAATGAGCAGTTCTTC. This translates into CSAAKNNEQFF.

There are a few counts of this clonotype. This chain joins TRBV5-1 and TRBJ2-2; tentatively, D is TRBD1 (6 bases). The ends were cut back, 2 bases at V and 0 bases at J, with 8 bases in the middle. The CDR3 loop spans 15 amino acids. Germline V gene data show CDR1 as SGHRS and CDR2 as YFSETQ. CDR3 loop: CASSFEGANTGELFF. CDR3 DNA: TGCGCCAGCAGCTTTGAGGGGGCGAACACCGGGGAGCTGTTTTTT.

There are many counts of this clonotype. This chain uses TRBV7-9 with TRBJ2-1; D call uncertain. The CDR3 spans 12 residues. V lost 6 bases and J lost 8, with 11 bases in between. Germline V gives CDR1 SEHNR, CDR2 FQNEAQ (reference sequence). The CDR3 reads CASSHGQHEQFF. Here the CDR3 DNA reads TGTGCCAGCAGTCACGGGCAGCATGAGCAGTTCTTC.

This clonotype was found a few times. CDR3 nucleotides: TGCAGTGCCGCCCCCAGCGGGAGTTACGAGCAGTACGTC. As protein: CSAAPSGSYEQYV. The rearrangement joins TRBV20-1 to TRBJ2-7, with TRBD2 identical over 8 bases. V gave up 6 bases and J gave up 4 bases; unmatched junction bases: 8. The CDR3 is 13 residues long. Germline V lookup: CDR1 DFQATT, CDR2 SNEGSKA (reference sequence).

This clonotype appeared a few times. This chain connects TRBV7-3 to TRBJ2-2; D possibly uses TRBD1 or TRBD2 (5 bases each). The ends were cut back, 5 bases at V and 7 bases at J, with 26 bases in the middle. This CDR3 region has 18 residues. Germline V gene data show CDR1 as SGHTA and CDR2 as FQGTGA. CDR3 sequence (DNA): TGTGCCAGCAGCCGAACGGACCGGGACCCTGAGACTTTCGGGGAGCTGTTTTTT. Residues: CASSRTDRDPETFGELFF. Together with reference TRBV7-3 and TRBJ2-2, the CDR3 gives the full variable domain: GAGVSQTPSNKVTEKGKYVELRCDPISGHTALYWYRQSLGQGPEFLIYFQGTGAADDSGLPNDRFFAVRPEGSVSTLKIQRTERGDSAVYLCASSRTDRDPETFGELFFGEGSRLTVL.

A few counts support this clonotype. The chain uses TRBV14 and TRBJ1-1; D remains unclear. The germline V gene encodes CDR1 SGHDN and CDR2 FVKESK. The length of the CDR3 is 13 residues. V was clipped by 1 base and J by 7 bases, with 10 bases between them. CDR3 DNA: TGTGCCAGCAGCCAAGTGATCGAAGGTGAAGCTTTCTTT. Its protein product is CASSQVIEGEAFF. The whole variable domain, remainder taken from reference TRBV14 and TRBJ1-1, is EAGVTQFPSHSVIEKGQTVTLRCDPISGHDNLYWYRRVMGKEIKFLLHFVKESKQDESGMPNNRFLAERTGGTYSTLKVQPAELEDSGVYFCASSQVIEGEAFFGQGTRLTVV.

This clonotype has only a few counts. V usage is TRBV18 and J usage is TRBJ2-3; D is ambiguous. This CDR3 has 14 residues. From germline, CDR1 is KGHSH and CDR2 LQKENI. V was pared by 5 bases and J by 2 bases, with 11 bases between. In DNA form, the CDR3 reads TGTGCCAGCTCATCCGCAGACTTCACAGATACGCAGTATTTT. The encoded protein is CASSSADFTDTQYF.

The table lists this clonotype with many counts. The J gene is TRBJ2-1, the V gene TRBV12-3 or TRBV12-4; 15 nucleotides agree with TRBD2. The J segment lost 13 bases and the V segment lost 5 bases, leaving 12 bases of the junction unmatched. The CDR3 is 16 residues long. DNA of the CDR3: TGTGCCAGCAGTGGGACAGGGGGACTAGCGGGAGGTCCTCAGTTCTTC. It is translated as CASSGTGGLAGGPQFF.

This clonotype was seen ten or more times. This chain connects TRBV20-1 to TRBJ1-1, with unresolved D. CDR3 length: 10 amino acids. The germline gives CDR1 DFQATT, CDR2 SNEGSKA (reference sequence). The CDR3 is CTAGGTEAFF. CDR3 nucleotides: TGCACCGCCGGAGGGACTGAAGCTTTCTTT.